This T cell receptor beta chain stems from a study of regulatory T cells in long-lasting Graves disease. General observations from the study: Persistent patients had a count of shared public clonotypes (roughly 2,500) that exceeded that of new patients (approximately 1,000). There were preferences for TRBV28, TRBJ1-2 and TRBJ2-5 in persistent disease.

Time point described: persistent/refractory GD, antithyroid drugs over 5 years with positive TRAb. Researchers made the TCR library from RNA that was extracted from PBMCs. Clinicians diagnosed Graves' disease using American Thyroid Association guidelines. Blood from the periphery, 8 to 9.5 milliliters in all, was drawn into EDTA tubes. The CDR3 extends over 13 amino acids. Trimming left V 1 base short and J 2 bases short, with 9 bases between. Germline V gene sequence: CDR1 DFQATT, CDR2 SNEGSKA (reference sequence). Construction of the TCR beta libraries employed iRepertoire HTBI primers in conjunction with Arm-PCR of CDR3 regions. One entry per CDR3 protein results from TCRdb running MiXCR on the multiplex PCR reads. The table has about 470,000 distinct CDR3 sequences, 20% to 25% seen once. This clonotype was seen ten or more times. Its antigen is unidentified.

Sample: peripheral blood mononuclear cells (PBMCs), taken when the disease was refractory, from a patient treated with antithyroid drugs. This receptor was taken from a female donor with Graves disease. The chain employs TRBV20-1 and TRBJ2-7; no definite D call. The CDR3 spells CSARGPATYEQYF. The CDR3 DNA sequence: TGCAGTGCTAGAGGGCCCGCAACCTACGAGCAGTACTTC.